Listed below are T cell receptor beta chains from one sample, sequenced in a study of shared clonotypes between healthy human individuals. The protocol was immunoSEQ multiplex PCR, while the TCRdb copy is restricted to in-frame clones and leaves out a portion. The sample records some 1 million clones, around four fifths being singletons. Sequencing used memory CD4+ T cells sorted from blood. The receptor source for this set is a man between 18 and 29 years old in good health. CDR3s include the opening cysteine and the closing phenylalanine or tryptophan. Each record gives: D gene, J gene, V gene, clone size, CDR3 DNA, CDR3 protein. A D gene is named only where the DNA matches it firmly. Only part of the rows carry a size: once, few, many, or a class if the clone is expanded.

TRBD1,TRBJ2-1,TRBV9,few,TGTGCCAGCAGCCTGCGGACAGGGACGGCCTACAATGAGCAGTTCTTC,CASSLRTGTAYNEQFF
TRBD1,TRBJ2-1,TRBV6-5,NA,TGTGCCAGCAGTTTAATACCGGGACAGGAAAACAATGAGCAGTTCTTC,CASSLIPGQENNEQFF
TRBD2,TRBJ2-2,TRBV10-1,NA,TGCGCCAGCAGCCGGACTAGCGGGTCCGGGGAGCTGTTTTTT,CASSRTSGSGELFF
NA,TRBJ2-7,TRBV7-8,NA,TGTGCCAGCAGCAGTTACAGGATAGGTGGGTTCGAGCAGTACTTC,CASSSYRIGGFEQYF
NA,TRBJ2-7,TRBV6-5,NA,TGTGCCAGCAGTTCGTCTCGACGGGCCTACGAGCAGTACTTC,CASSSSRRAYEQYF
NA,TRBJ2-5,TRBV4-3,NA,TGCGCCAGCAGCCAAGATCTCTCGAGAGGGCAAGAGACCCAGTACTTC,CASSQDLSRGQETQYF
NA,TRBJ2-7,TRBV7-8,NA,TGTGCCAGCAGCTCACCGCAGGGTCGGAGGGAGCAGTACTTC,CASSSPQGRREQYF
NA,TRBJ1-5,TRBV2,few,TGTGCCAGCAGTGAAGAAACAGCTAATCAGCCCCAGCATTTT,CASSEETANQPQHF
TRBD1,TRBJ2-7,TRBV5-1,once,TGCGCCAGCAGCTTCCAGGGGGCATACGAGCAGTACTTC,CASSFQGAYEQYF
NA,TRBJ1-2,TRBV6-6,NA,TGTGCCAGCAGTTACTCGGAGGGGGAGGGCTACACCTTC,CASSYSEGEGYTF
TRBD2,TRBJ2-7,TRBV28,NA,TGTGCCAGCAGAGGCGGGGGAACTATCTACGAGCAGTACTTC,CASRGGGTIYEQYF
NA,TRBJ1-1,TRBV6-5,NA,TGTGCCAGCAACCGCGCACAGGGGAACACTGAAGCTTTCTTT,CASNRAQGNTEAFF
NA,TRBJ1-4,TRBV4-1,NA,TGCGCCAGCAGCCAGCGTTTGAATCGGGAAAAACTGTTTTTT,CASSQRLNREKLFF
NA,TRBJ2-7,TRBV5-6,NA,TGTGCCAGCAGTCCCCAGGGTTACGAGCAGTACTTC,CASSPQGYEQYF
NA,TRBJ2-7,TRBV5-1,NA,TGCGCCAGCAGCTTGAGGCAGGGGACCTACTACGAGCAGTACTTC,CASSLRQGTYYEQYF
NA,TRBJ2-5,TRBV30,NA,TGTGCCTGGAGCGGTGGGGGGATCCAAGAGACCCAGTACTTC,CAWSGGGIQETQYF
NA,TRBJ2-1,TRBV29-1,few,TGCAGCGTTGAAGAAGGCTCGACGGGGGAGTTCTTC,CSVEEGSTGEFF
NA,TRBJ2-1,TRBV25-1,NA,TGTGCCAGCAGCCGGGACCCCACTACCTCGTTCTTC,CASSRDPTTSFF
NA,TRBJ1-1,TRBV10-3,NA,TGTGCCATCAGTGATCGGGGGGGGATGAACACTGAAGCTTTCTTT,CAISDRGGMNTEAFF
NA,TRBJ1-3,TRBV28,NA,TGTGCCAGCAGATCGGGTCCGGCCTCTGGAAACACCATATATTTT,CASRSGPASGNTIYF
NA,TRBJ1-4,TRBV7-6,NA,TGTGCCAGCAGCTTAGCGGGCCCTGGGAAGGAAAAACTGTTTTTT,CASSLAGPGKEKLFF
TRBD2,TRBJ2-1,TRBV6-4,NA,TGTGCCAGCAGTGACCAGTGCGGGAGTTGTATGAATGAGCAGTTCTTC,CASSDQCGSCMNEQFF
NA,TRBJ2-5,TRBV18,NA,TGTGCCAGCTCACTTTCGCAGGGAGAGACCCAGTACTTC,CASSLSQGETQYF
NA,TRBJ1-1,TRBV2,NA,TGTGCCAGCAGTGAACCGCAGAACATGAACACTGAAGCTTTCTTT,CASSEPQNMNTEAFF
NA,TRBJ2-2,TRBV5-1,NA,TGCGCCAGCAGCTTGGCTCTCAGGGAAGGCACCGGGGAGCTGTTTTTT,CASSLALREGTGELFF
NA,TRBJ1-4,TRBV5-6,NA,TGTGCCAGCAGCTTCCGGGAAGCTAATGAAAAACTGTTTTTT,CASSFREANEKLFF
NA,TRBJ1-3,TRBV30,NA,TGTGCCTGGACCCTTCTTTCCGGGACAACTGGAAACACCATATATTTT,CAWTLLSGTTGNTIYF
NA,TRBJ2-5,TRBV7-2,NA,TGTGCCAGCAGCTCCCAGTACCAAGAGACCCAGTACTTC,CASSSQYQETQYF
NA,TRBJ2-7,TRBV2,NA,TGTGCCAGGGCAGGGCTAAGAGACGAGGAGCAGTACTTC,CARAGLRDEEQYF
NA,TRBJ2-7,TRBV5-4,NA,TGTGCCAGCAGCTTGGCACGGGGCAACGAGCAGTACTTC,CASSLARGNEQYF
NA,TRBJ2-3,TRBV9,NA,TGTGCCAGCAGCGTAGGACGGGATACGCAGTATTTT,CASSVGRDTQYF
TRBD1,TRBJ1-1,TRBV5-6,NA,TGTGCCAGCAGCTCGCTCCCGCGGGGACAGGGGAACACTGAAGCTTTCTTT,CASSSLPRGQGNTEAFF
TRBD2,TRBJ2-3,TRBV5-6,NA,TGTGCCAGCAGCCTCAACCGTATAGCGGGAAGGAGCACAGATACGCAGTATTTT,CASSLNRIAGRSTDTQYF
NA,TRBJ1-2,TRBV21-1,few,TGTGCCAGCAGCTCCACGACAGGTAACTATGGCTACACCTTC,CASSSTTGNYGYTF
TRBD1,TRBJ2-7,TRBV6-1,NA,TGTGCCAGCATTGTTGGGACAGGGAGCGCCTACGAGCAGTACTTC,CASIVGTGSAYEQYF
NA,TRBJ2-1,TRBV5-6,NA,TGTGCCAGCAGCAAGGGACCCCTCCTTATAGATGAGCAGTTCTTC,CASSKGPLLIDEQFF
NA,TRBJ2-2,TRBV7-3,NA,TGTGCCAGCAGCGTTGGATCCACCGGGGAGCTGTTTTTT,CASSVGSTGELFF
TRBD2,TRBJ2-3,TRBV7-9,NA,TGTGCCAGCAGCATCGAGCGGGGGCAGTCAGATACGCAGTATTTT,CASSIERGQSDTQYF
TRBD2,TRBJ2-5,TRBV10-3,once,TGTGCCATCAGCTTAGCGGGGGGAGGGACCCAGTACTTC,CAISLAGGGTQYF
NA,TRBJ2-7,TRBV6-5,NA,TGTGCCAGCAGTCCTGACAGCTCCTACGAGCAGTACTTC,CASSPDSSYEQYF
NA,TRBJ2-2,TRBV19,NA,TGTGCCAGTATCCCCGGGGGCAGGAACACCGGGGAGCTGTTTTTT,CASIPGGRNTGELFF
TRBD2,TRBJ2-2,TRBV4-1,NA,TGCGCCAGCAGCCGGAACGCTGCGGGGGGCGGCACCGGGGAGCTGTTTTTT,CASSRNAAGGGTGELFF
NA,TRBJ2-7,TRBV5-1,NA,TGCGCCAGCAGCTTTCTGGGAAGGGACGAGCAGTACTTC,CASSFLGRDEQYF
NA,TRBJ2-5,TRBV4-3,NA,TGCGCCAGCAGCCAAGCTGACGGGGGGCGTGAGACCCAGTACTTC,CASSQADGGRETQYF
NA,TRBJ2-4,TRBV4-1,NA,TGCGCCAGCAGCCAGGACTGGCTAGCCAAAAACATTCAGTACTTC,CASSQDWLAKNIQYF
NA,TRBJ2-1,TRBV7-2,few,TGTGCCAGCAGCTCCCCATACAATGAGCAGTTCTTC,CASSSPYNEQFF
NA,TRBJ2-7,TRBV27,NA,TGTGCCAGCAGAGCCCCACAGGGCTCCTACGAGCAGTACTTC,CASRAPQGSYEQYF